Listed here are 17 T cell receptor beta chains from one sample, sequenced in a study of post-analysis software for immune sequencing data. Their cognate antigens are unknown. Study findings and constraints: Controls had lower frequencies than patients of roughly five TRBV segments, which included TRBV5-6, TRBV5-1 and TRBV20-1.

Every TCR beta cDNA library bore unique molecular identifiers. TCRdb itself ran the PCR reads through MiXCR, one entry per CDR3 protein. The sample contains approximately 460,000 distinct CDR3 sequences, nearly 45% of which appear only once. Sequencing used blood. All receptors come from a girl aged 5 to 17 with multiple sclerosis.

CDR3 sequence: CATSVATYNEQFF. In DNA, the CDR3 is TGTGCCACCAGTGTGGCTACCTACAATGAGCAGTTCTTC. The chain carries TRBV24-1 and TRBJ2-1, with D uncertain. V shed 5 bases and J shed 2 bases, with 6 bases lying between them. The CDR3 totals 13 residues. Germline V gene lookup returns CDR1 KGHDR and CDR2 SFDVKD.

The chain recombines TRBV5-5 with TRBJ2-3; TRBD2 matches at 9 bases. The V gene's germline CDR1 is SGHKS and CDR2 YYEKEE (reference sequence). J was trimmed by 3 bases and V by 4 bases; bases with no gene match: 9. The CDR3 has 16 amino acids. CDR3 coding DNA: TGTGCCAGCAGCCCAGTAGCGGGAGTAAGGACAGATACGCAGTATTTT. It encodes CASSPVAGVRTDTQYF.

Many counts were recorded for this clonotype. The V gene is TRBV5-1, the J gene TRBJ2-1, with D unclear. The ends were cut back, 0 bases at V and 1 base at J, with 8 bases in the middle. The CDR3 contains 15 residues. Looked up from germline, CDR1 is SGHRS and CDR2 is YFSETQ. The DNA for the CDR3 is TGCGCCAGCAGCTTGGACGGTGGGTCCTACAATGAGCAGTTCTTC. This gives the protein CASSLDGGSYNEQFF.

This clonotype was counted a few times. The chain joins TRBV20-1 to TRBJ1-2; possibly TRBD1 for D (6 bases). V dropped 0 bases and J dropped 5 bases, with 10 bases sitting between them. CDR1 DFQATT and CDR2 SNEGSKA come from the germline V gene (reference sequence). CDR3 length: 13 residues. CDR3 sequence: CSAREATGYGYTF. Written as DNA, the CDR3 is TGCAGTGCTAGAGAGGCTACAGGGTATGGCTACACCTTC.

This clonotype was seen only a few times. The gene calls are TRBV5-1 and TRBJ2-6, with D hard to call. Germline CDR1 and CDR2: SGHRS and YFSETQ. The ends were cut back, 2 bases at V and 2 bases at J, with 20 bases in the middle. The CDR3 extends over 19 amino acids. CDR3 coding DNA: TGCGCCAGCAGCTTTCCCCGAGGAGAGCTAACTCCTGGGGCCAACGTCCTGACTTTC. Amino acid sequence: CASSFPRGELTPGANVLTF.

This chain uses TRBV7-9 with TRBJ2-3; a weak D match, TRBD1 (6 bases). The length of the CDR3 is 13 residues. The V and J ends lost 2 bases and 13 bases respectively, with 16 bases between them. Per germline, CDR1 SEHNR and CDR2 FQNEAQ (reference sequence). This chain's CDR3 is CASSLNTQGTEYF. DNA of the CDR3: TGTGCCAGCAGCTTAAACACCCAGGGGACGGAGTATTTT.

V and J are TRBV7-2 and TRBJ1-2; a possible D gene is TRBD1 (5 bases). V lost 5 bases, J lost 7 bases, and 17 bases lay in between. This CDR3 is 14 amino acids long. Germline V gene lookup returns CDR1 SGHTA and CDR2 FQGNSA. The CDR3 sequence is CASSPRVGRAGYTF. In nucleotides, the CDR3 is TGTGCCAGCAGCCCTCGGGTTGGCAGGGCTGGCTACACCTTC.

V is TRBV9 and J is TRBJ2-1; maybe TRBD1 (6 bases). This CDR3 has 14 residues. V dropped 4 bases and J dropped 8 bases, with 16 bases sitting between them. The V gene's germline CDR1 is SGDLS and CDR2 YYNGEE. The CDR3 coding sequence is TGTGCCAGCAGCATTCCAGGGGCCTCGGATGAGCAGTTCTTC. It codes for CASSIPGASDEQFF.

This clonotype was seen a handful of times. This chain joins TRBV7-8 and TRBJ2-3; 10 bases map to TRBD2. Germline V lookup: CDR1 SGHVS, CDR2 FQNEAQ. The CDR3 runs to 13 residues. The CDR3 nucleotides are TGTGCTAGCGGGAGGCGGGGCACAGATACGCAGTATTTT. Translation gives CASGRRGTDTQYF.

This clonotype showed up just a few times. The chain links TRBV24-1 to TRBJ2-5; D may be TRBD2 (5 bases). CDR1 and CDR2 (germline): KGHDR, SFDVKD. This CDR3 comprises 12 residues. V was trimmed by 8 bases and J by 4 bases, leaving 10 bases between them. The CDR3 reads CATNSEGETQYF. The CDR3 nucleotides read TGTGCCACCAACTCTGAGGGAGAGACCCAGTACTTC.

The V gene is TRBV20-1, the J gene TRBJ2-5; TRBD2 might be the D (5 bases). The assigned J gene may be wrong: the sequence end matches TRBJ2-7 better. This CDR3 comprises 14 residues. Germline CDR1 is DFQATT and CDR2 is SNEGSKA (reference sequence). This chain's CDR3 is CSARGERTPREQYF. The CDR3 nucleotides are TGCAGTGCTAGAGGGGAGCGGACCCCTCGCGAGCAGTACTTC.

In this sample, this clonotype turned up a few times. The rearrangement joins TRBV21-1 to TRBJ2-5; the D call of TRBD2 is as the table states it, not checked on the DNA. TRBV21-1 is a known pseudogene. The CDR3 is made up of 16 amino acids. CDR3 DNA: TGTGCCAGCAGTCAAAGAGGCCTAGCGGGAGAAGAGACCCAGTACTTC. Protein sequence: CASSQRGLAGEETQYF.

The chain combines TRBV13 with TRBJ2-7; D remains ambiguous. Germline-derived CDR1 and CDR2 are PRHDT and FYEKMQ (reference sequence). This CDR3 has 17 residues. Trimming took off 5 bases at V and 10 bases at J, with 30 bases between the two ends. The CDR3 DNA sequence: TGTGCCAGCAGCAAAACCGGGCTCTCAACTCCTACGAGCCCCCAGTACTTC. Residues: CASSKTGLSTPTSPQYF.

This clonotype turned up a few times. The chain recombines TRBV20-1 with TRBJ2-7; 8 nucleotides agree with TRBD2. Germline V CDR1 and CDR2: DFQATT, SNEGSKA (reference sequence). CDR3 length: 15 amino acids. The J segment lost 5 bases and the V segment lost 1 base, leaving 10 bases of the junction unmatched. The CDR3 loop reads CSARAPSGSSNEQYF. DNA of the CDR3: TGCAGTGCTAGAGCGCCCAGCGGGAGCAGCAACGAGCAGTACTTC.

CDR3: CASSPSSGKDTQYF. The CDR3 DNA reads TGCGCCAGCAGCCCCTCTAGCGGGAAAGATACGCAGTATTTT. This chain connects TRBV5-1 to TRBJ2-3, with TRBD2 matching over 9 bases. J lost 5 bases, V lost 4 bases, and 5 bases had no gene match. In germline, CDR1 is SGHRS, CDR2 YFSETQ. This CDR3 region has 14 residues.

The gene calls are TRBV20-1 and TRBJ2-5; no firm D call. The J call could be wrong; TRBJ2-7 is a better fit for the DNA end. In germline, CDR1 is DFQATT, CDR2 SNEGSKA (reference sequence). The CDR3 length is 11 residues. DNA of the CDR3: TGCAGTGCTAGAGAGGACGACGAGCAGTACTTC. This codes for CSAREDDEQYF.

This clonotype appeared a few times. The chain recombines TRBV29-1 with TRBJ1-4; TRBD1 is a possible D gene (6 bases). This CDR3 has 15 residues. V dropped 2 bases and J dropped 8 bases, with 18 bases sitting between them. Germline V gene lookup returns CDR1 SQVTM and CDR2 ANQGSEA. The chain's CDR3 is CSVERGAHIDEKLFF. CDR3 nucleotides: TGCAGCGTTGAAAGGGGGGCGCATATTGACGAAAAACTGTTTTTT.